In this sample, the clone carrying this T cell receptor (beta chain) turned up a few times. Its antigen remains unknown. Researchers ran the PCR with 60 Vbeta and 13 Jbeta primers. This table comes from immunoSEQ multiplex PCR, and its TCRdb copy is limited to in-frame clones, with some not included. The top ten hold around 10% of the sample, which has about 120,000 clones, less than 85% seen once. The entry originates in a study of cytomegalovirus exposure and HLA in healthy donors. Study details: Prior work identified some 120 million unique TCR beta sequences in about 179 million T cells. Findings and caveats of the study: Later analysis identified a missense DCLRE1C variant that was linked to TCR beta V- and J-gene trimming. Later analysis suggested most CMV-associated TCR beta chains were HLA-restricted.

From germline, CDR1 is MGHRA and CDR2 YSYEKL. The CDR3 is made up of 13 amino acids. V was clipped by 4 bases and J by 12 bases, with 19 bases between them. The sequenced sample was PBMCs. V is TRBV4-1 and J is TRBJ2-7, with D maybe TRBD2 (6 bases). This clonotype was sampled from a man aged 25-40 years in good health and CMV-seropositive. In nucleotides, the CDR3 is TGCGCCAGCAGCCTAGTAGCCCTTGGGGGGACGTACTTC. Encoded protein: CASSLVALGGTYF.